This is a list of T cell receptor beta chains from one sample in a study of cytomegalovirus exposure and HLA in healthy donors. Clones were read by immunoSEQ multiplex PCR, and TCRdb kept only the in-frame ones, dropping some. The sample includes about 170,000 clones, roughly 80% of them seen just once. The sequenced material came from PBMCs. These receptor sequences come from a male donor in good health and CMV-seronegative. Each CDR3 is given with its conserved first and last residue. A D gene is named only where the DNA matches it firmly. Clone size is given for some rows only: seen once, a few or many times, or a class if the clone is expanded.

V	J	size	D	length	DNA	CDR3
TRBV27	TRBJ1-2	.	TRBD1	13	TGTGCCAGCGGATTGACAGGGGAGAAGAGCTACACCTTC	CASGLTGEKSYTF
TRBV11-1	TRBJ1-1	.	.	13	TGTGCCAGCAGCGATCAGGGTGGCTCTGAAGCTTTCTTT	CASSDQGGSEAFF
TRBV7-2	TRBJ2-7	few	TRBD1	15	TGTGCCAGCAGCCTACGACAGGGGACAATGGGCGAGCAGTACTTC	CASSLRQGTMGEQYF
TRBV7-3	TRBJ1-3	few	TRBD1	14	TGTGCCAGCAGCCGGACAGGTCGGGGAAACACCATATATTTT	CASSRTGRGNTIYF
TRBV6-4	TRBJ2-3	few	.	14	TGTGCCAGCAGTGAAAGTGACATGACAGATACGCAGTATTTT	CASSESDMTDTQYF
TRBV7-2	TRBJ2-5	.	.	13	TGTGCCAGCAGCTTAGACCGCCGGGGGACCCAGTACTTC	CASSLDRRGTQYF
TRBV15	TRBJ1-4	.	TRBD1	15	TGTGCCACCAGCACAAATGACAGGGCGGGTGAAAAACTGTTTTTT	CATSTNDRAGEKLFF
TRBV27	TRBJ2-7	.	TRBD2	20	TGTGCCAGCAGCTATTACAATTTGCCTAGCGGGAGAAGACCTCCCTACGAGCAGTACTTC	CASSYYNLPSGRRPPYEQYF
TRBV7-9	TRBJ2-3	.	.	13	TGTGCCAGCAGCTCCGGCGGTCCCGATACGCAGTATTTT	CASSSGGPDTQYF
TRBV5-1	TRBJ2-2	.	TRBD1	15	TGCGCCAGCAGCTTAACGACAGGGTACACCGGGGAGCTGTTTTTT	CASSLTTGYTGELFF
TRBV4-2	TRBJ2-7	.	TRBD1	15	TGTGCCAGCAGCTCACTGGACAGGGGGCCGGAAGAGCAGTACTTC	CASSSLDRGPEEQYF
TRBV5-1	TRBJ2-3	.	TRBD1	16	TGCGCCAGCAGCTTGGTCAGGACAGGGGGCGCGGATACGCAGTATTTT	CASSLVRTGGADTQYF
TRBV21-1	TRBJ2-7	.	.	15	TGTGCCAGCAGCAAATGTACCTCCCCCTACCACGAGCAGTACTTC	CASSKCTSPYHEQYF
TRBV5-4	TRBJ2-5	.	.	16	TGTGCCAGCAGCGGGGGAGGGGGGGGCAAACAAGAGACCCAGTACTTC	CASSGGGGGKQETQYF
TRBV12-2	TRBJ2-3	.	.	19	TGTGCAAGTCGCTTAGAAGCCAGGTCCCTAGCGGGAGTTAGAGATACGCAGTATTTT	CASRLEARSLAGVRDTQYF
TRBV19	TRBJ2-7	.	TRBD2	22	TGTGCCAGTAGTGTGACTAGCGGGAGGGCCCTTCCCTACCTATATCTTACCTACGAGCAGTACTTC	CASSVTSGRALPYLYLTYEQYF
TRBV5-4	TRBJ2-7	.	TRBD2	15	TGTGCCAGCAGTCCCCGACTAGCGGACTCCTACGAGCAGTACTTC	CASSPRLADSYEQYF
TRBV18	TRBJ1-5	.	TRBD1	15	TGTGCCAGCTCCCCGGACAGGGGAAGAGGGCAGCCCCAGCATTTT	CASSPDRGRGQPQHF
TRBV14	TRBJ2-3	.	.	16	TGTGCCAGCAGCCAAGTGTGGGGAGAGAGCACAGATACGCAGTATTTT	CASSQVWGESTDTQYF
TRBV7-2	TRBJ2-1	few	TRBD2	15	TGTGCCAGCAGCTTAGTAGCGGGAGGGCCGGATGAGCAGTTCTTC	CASSLVAGGPDEQFF
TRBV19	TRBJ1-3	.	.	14	TGTGCCAGTAGTCGCGGTACTACCGGAAACACCATATATTTT	CASSRGTTGNTIYF
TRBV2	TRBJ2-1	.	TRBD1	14	TGTGCCAGCAGTTGGGACAGGGAAACGAATGAGCAGTTCTTC	CASSWDRETNEQFF
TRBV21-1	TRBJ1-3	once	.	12	TGTGCCAGCACTCGACAGGCAAACACCATATATTTT	CASTRQANTIYF
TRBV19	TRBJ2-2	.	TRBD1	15	TGTGCCAGTAGTGCCCAGACAGGGGGCAGCGGGGAGCTGTTTTTT	CASSAQTGGSGELFF
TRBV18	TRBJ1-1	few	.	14	TGTGCCAGCGTTATTGGGGGGGACGGCACTGAAGCTTTCTTT	CASVIGGDGTEAFF
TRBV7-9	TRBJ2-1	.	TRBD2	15	TGTGCCAGCAGCTTCTCCAGCGGGAGGGCCAGCGAGCAGTTCTTC	CASSFSSGRASEQFF
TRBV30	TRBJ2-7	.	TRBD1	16	TGTGCCTGGACCCCCCCCGACAGGGGCTTCTCCTTCGAGCAGTACTTC	CAWTPPDRGFSFEQYF
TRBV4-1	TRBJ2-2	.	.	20	TGCGCCAGCAGCCAAGGGAGGTTTATCGGGACACAAATGAACACCGGGGAGCTGTTTTTT	CASSQGRFIGTQMNTGELFF
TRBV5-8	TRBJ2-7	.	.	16	TGTGCCAGCAGCTTGGAAGTAGCGGCGAGGTCGTACGAGCAGTACTTC	CASSLEVAARSYEQYF
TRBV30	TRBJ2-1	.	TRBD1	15	TGTGCCTGGAGTGCTGGTGCAGGGGGCTTCAATGAGCAGTTCTTC	CAWSAGAGGFNEQFF
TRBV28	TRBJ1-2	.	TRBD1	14	TGTGCCAGCAACCTAGCAGGGGGCGGGTATGGCTACACCTTC	CASNLAGGGYGYTF